Listed here are 17 T cell receptor beta chains from one sample, sequenced in a study of long-term antiretroviral therapy in people with HIV. At the survey level, the v3.0 immunoSEQ assay was run. Profiling relied on immunoSEQ multiplex PCR, and the TCRdb table lists in-frame clones only, not all of them. The sample lists about 19,000 clones, over 65% seen once, with 13% to 15% in the top ten. The source was unsorted PBMCs, collected 0.5 years before starting antiretroviral therapy. Receptors originate from a woman aged 45-65 years with HIV.

The genes are TRBV5-5 and TRBJ1-6, with D tentatively TRBD1 (6 bases). The CDR3 extends over 17 amino acids. Per the germline V gene, CDR1 is SGHKS and CDR2 is YYEKEE (reference sequence). V lost 4 bases and J lost 1, with 15 bases in between. Here the CDR3 DNA reads TGTGCCAGCAGCCTGCCGGGACAAAGGTCCTATAATTCACCCCTCCACTTT. Its protein product is CASSLPGQRSYNSPLHF.

This clone was seen just once. The V and J genes are TRBV5-1 and TRBJ1-2; 7 bases are a match to TRBD1. The CDR3 is made up of 13 amino acids. The ends lost 2 bases at V and 3 bases at J; junction bases unmatched: 1. The germline V gene has CDR1 SGHRS and CDR2 YFSETQ. DNA of the CDR3: TGCGCCAGCAGCTTTGGACAGGACTATGGCTACACCTTC. This sequence encodes CASSFGQDYGYTF.

The chain is built from TRBV7-9 and TRBJ2-6, with 9 bases aligning to TRBD1. Trimming took 4 bases from V and 0 from J; bases not matched to a gene: 7. The CDR3 runs 18 residues. Germline-derived CDR1 and CDR2 are SEHNR and FQNEAQ (reference sequence). The CDR3: CASSWPRDRASGANVLTF. CDR3 nucleotides: TGTGCCAGCAGCTGGCCCCGGGACAGGGCCTCTGGGGCCAACGTCCTGACTTTC.

The V and J genes are TRBV5-1 and TRBJ2-5; unclear D gene. CDR1 is SGHRS and CDR2 is YFSETQ in the germline V gene. The CDR3 has 15 residues. The ends were cut back, 0 bases at V and 2 bases at J, with 11 bases in the middle. CDR3 DNA: TGCGCCAGCAGCTTGGATCTGCGAATGCAAGAGACCCAGTACTTC. It yields the protein CASSLDLRMQETQYF.

A single count supports this clone. The chain carries TRBV25-1 and TRBJ2-1, with 13 positions matching TRBD2. V shed 10 bases, J shed 8 bases, and the junction held 5 bases outside the gene matches. The CDR3 is 13 residues long. Germline V gives CDR1 MGHDK, CDR2 SYGVNS. CDR3 in amino acids: CAIGTSGAYEQFF. In DNA form, the CDR3 reads TGTGCCATCGGGACTAGCGGGGCCTATGAGCAGTTCTTC.

This chain connects TRBV5-8 to TRBJ2-1, with 9 bases fitting TRBD2. Germline CDR1 SGHTS, CDR2 YDEGEE. The CDR3 has 16 amino acids. J lost 7 bases, V lost 4 bases, and 12 bases had no gene match. CDR3 residues: CASSAIGRGGQNEQFF. In DNA form, the CDR3 reads TGTGCCAGCAGCGCCATCGGGCGGGGGGGCCAAAATGAGCAGTTCTTC.

The CDR3 DNA is TGTGCCAGTAGTATCCCAGGGGGCGCGGGAGAAAAACTGTTTTTT. This encodes CASSIPGGAGEKLFF. The chain employs TRBV19 and TRBJ1-4, with TRBD1 matching over 8 bases. In germline, CDR1 is LNHDA, CDR2 SQIVND (reference sequence). Unmatched junction bases numbered 8, after V lost 3 bases and J lost 8 bases. The CDR3 length is 15 residues.

CDR3 amino acids: CASSQGVAYEQYF. The DNA of the CDR3 is TGTGCCAGCAGTCAGGGGGTTGCCTACGAGCAGTACTTC. This chain connects TRBV6-5 to TRBJ2-7; 7 bases align to TRBD1. CDR3 length equals 13 residues. CDR1 is MNHEY, CDR2 SVGAGI, per germline. Germline trimming cut 5 bases from V and 2 bases from J; bases unmatched to any gene: 3.

The J gene is TRBJ1-1, the V gene TRBV5-1; TRBD1 might be the D (5 bases). Trimming pared 2 bases from V and 3 bases from J, leaving 8 bases between. This CDR3 comprises 13 residues. In germline, CDR1 is SGHRS, CDR2 YFSETQ. The CDR3 loop is CASSFTGDTEAFF. DNA for the CDR3: TGCGCCAGCAGCTTTACAGGAGACACTGAAGCTTTCTTT.

The V and J genes are TRBV2 and TRBJ2-5; 10 bases match TRBD1. Losses at the gene ends were 9 bases for V and 5 bases for J; bases not matched to a gene: 15. Germline CDR1 SNHLY, CDR2 FYNNEI. CDR3 length equals 16 residues. The CDR3 DNA sequence: TGTGCCAGTTCTCGACAGGGGGCGGGTATCGGGGAGACCCAGTACTTC. Its protein is CASSRQGAGIGETQYF.

The chain joins TRBV5-1 to TRBJ1-2, with a possible D match to TRBD1 (6 bases). V shed 3 bases and J shed 4 bases, with 19 bases lying between them. Germline V CDR1 and CDR2: SGHRS, YFSETQ. This CDR3 contains 16 residues. The CDR3 loop is CASSSSGRGQVYGYTF. CDR3 nucleotide sequence: TGCGCCAGCAGCTCTTCGGGGCGGGGGCAAGTCTATGGCTACACCTTC.

By proportion, this clone is medium-sized. The gene calls are TRBV18 and TRBJ2-1, with D possibly called TRBD1 or TRBD2 (5 bases each). Germline CDR1 and CDR2: KGHSH and LQKENI. V lost 2 bases to trimming and J lost 8 bases, with 16 bases between them. This CDR3 is 15 amino acids long. CDR3 coding DNA: TGTGCCAGCTCACCAAAAACTAGGCAGGGCGATGAGCAGTTCTTC. It encodes CASSPKTRQGDEQFF.

The chain employs TRBV6-5 and TRBJ1-3; 8 bases are shared with TRBD1. J lost 12 bases, V lost 5 bases, and 15 bases had no gene match. CDR3 size: 15 residues. The germline V gene encodes CDR1 MNHEY and CDR2 SVGAGI. The CDR3 sequence: CASSQGAGARSGIYF. The CDR3 coding sequence is TGTGCCAGCAGTCAGGGGGCCGGGGCCCGAAGCGGCATATATTTT.

This rearrangement joins TRBV5-5 to TRBJ1-2, with D perhaps matching TRBD1 (5 bases). The CDR3 covers 15 residues. CDR1 is SGHKS, CDR2 YYEKEE, per germline (reference sequence). V was clipped by 4 bases and J by 2 bases, with 15 bases between them. The CDR3 DNA follows: TGTGCCAGCAGCCTGGGACCGGCCATCAACTATGGCTACACCTTC. Its protein product is CASSLGPAINYGYTF. The whole variable domain, remainder taken from reference TRBV5-5 and TRBJ1-2, is DAGVTQSPTHLIKTRGQQVTLRCSPISGHKSVSWYQQVLGQGPQFIFQYYEKEERGRGNFPDRFSARQFPNYSSELNVNALLLGDSALYLCASSLGPAINYGYTFGSGTRLTVV.

The chain joins TRBV7-3 to TRBJ1-1; perhaps TRBD1 as D (6 bases). This CDR3 spans 15 amino acids. Germline V gene lookup returns CDR1 SGHTA and CDR2 FQGTGA. Trimming removed 5 bases from V and 1 base from J, with 14 bases in between. For the CDR3, the DNA is TGTGCCAGCAGCCAAAATTTGGGACAGAACACTGAAGCTTTCTTT. The encoded protein is CASSQNLGQNTEAFF.

Here the CDR3 DNA reads TGTGCCAGTAGTATAGCCTATATGGGACAGTATAGCAATCAGCCCCAGCATTTT. This translates into CASSIAYMGQYSNQPQHF. V usage is TRBV19 and J usage is TRBJ1-5; TRBD1 matches 7 bases. CDR3 length equals 18 residues. Trimming removed 1 base from V and 0 bases from J; junction bases left unmatched: 9. Germline CDR1 reads LNHDA; CDR2 reads SQIVND (reference sequence).

The chain couples TRBV4-1 to TRBJ1-1, with D maybe TRBD1 (5 bases). The CDR3 runs 14 residues. Per the germline V gene, CDR1 is MGHRA and CDR2 is YSYEKL. V lost 2 bases to trimming and J lost 1 base, with 8 bases between them. CDR3 coding DNA: TGCGCCAGCAGCCAACCAGGGCGGAACACTGAAGCTTTCTTT. This codes for CASSQPGRNTEAFF.